Following are 7 T cell receptor beta chains from one sample sequenced in a study of cytomegalovirus exposure and HLA in healthy donors. Use of 60 Vbeta and 13 Jbeta primers characterized the PCR. Assay used: immunoSEQ multiplex PCR; TCRdb lists only in-frame clones, some missing. This sample has just under 95,000 clones, with roughly four fifths found just once. The sample taken for sequencing was PBMCs. These receptor sequences come from a woman aged 18-29 years in good health and CMV-seropositive.

This clone was seen just once. The rearrangement uses TRBV10-3 and TRBJ1-3; unclear D gene. Germline values: CDR1 ENHRY, CDR2 SYGVKD. V lost 0 bases and J 7 bases, leaving 10 bases between the germline ends. The CDR3 totals 14 residues. The CDR3 nucleotides read TGTGCCATCAGTGAGTCGGGTCCAGGTAACACCATATATTTT. Translation: CAISESGPGNTIYF.

The chain employs TRBV4-1 and TRBJ2-5, with a weak D call TRBD1 (5 bases). Trimming cost V 1 base and J 4 bases, with 16 bases left between them. This CDR3 is built from 16 residues. CDR1 is MGHRA, CDR2 YSYEKL, per germline. CDR3 sequence (DNA): TGCGCCAGCAGCCAAGGATCAGGTGGACAACGAGAGACCCAGTACTTC. Its protein is CASSQGSGGQRETQYF.

The rearrangement uses TRBV9 and TRBJ2-6; D is possibly TRBD1 (5 bases). The CDR3 has 17 residues. Germline CDR1 is SGDLS and CDR2 is YYNGEE. The ends were cut back, 0 bases at V and 1 base at J, with 11 bases in the middle. Here the CDR3 DNA reads TGTGCCAGCAGCGTAGCCCTAAGACAGTCTGGGGCCAACGTCCTGACTTTC. Its translation: CASSVALRQSGANVLTF. The whole variable domain, remainder taken from reference TRBV9 and TRBJ2-6, is DSGVTQTPKHLITATGQRVTLRCSPRSGDLSVYWYQQSLDQGLQFLIQYYNGEERAKGNILERFSAQQFPDLHSELNLSSLELGDSALYFCASSVALRQSGANVLTFGAGSRLTVL.

The chain recombines TRBV7-9 with TRBJ2-1, with a tentative D call TRBD2 (6 bases). V was clipped by 5 bases and J by 0 bases, with 11 bases between them. Germline V gene lookup returns CDR1 SEHNR and CDR2 FQNEAQ (reference sequence). The CDR3 is made up of 15 amino acids. The CDR3 DNA reads TGTGCCAGCAGCCCCCGGGGGAGCTCCTACAATGAGCAGTTCTTC. Translating gives CASSPRGSSYNEQFF.

Only a few counts were recorded for this clone. This chain links TRBV6-1 with TRBJ1-2; D is perhaps TRBD1 (6 bases). V was pared by 7 bases and J by 8 bases, with 20 bases between. Germline CDR1 reads MNHNS; CDR2 reads SASEGT. The length of the CDR3 is 14 residues. The chain's CDR3 is CASILGGALEGYTF. The CDR3, as DNA: TGTGCCAGCATACTAGGGGGGGCGCTTGAAGGCTACACCTTC.

This clone was seen only a few times. V usage is TRBV6-6 and J usage is TRBJ1-4; no clear D gene. This CDR3 spans 16 amino acids. CDR1 MNHNY and CDR2 SVGAGI come from the germline V gene (reference sequence). V lost 5 bases and J 2 bases, leaving 15 bases between the germline ends. This CDR3 reads CASSRPPRWTNEKLFF. CDR3 DNA sequence: TGTGCCAGCAGTCGCCCTCCTAGATGGACTAATGAAAAACTGTTTTTT.

DNA for the CDR3: TGTGCCAGCAGCTCGGACAGCCTCAGGAGCACTGAAGCTTTCTTT. Protein: CASSSDSLRSTEAFF. V gene TRBV5-4 combines with J gene TRBJ1-1; a weak D match, TRBD1 (6 bases). Germline V lookup: CDR1 SGHNT, CDR2 YYREEE (reference sequence). This CDR3 has 15 residues. The V end lost 3 bases, the J end lost 4 bases, and 16 bases lay between the germline ends.